The rows below give T cell receptor beta chains drawn from one sample of a study of radiation and T cells in renal cell carcinoma. Profiling relied on immunoSEQ multiplex PCR, and the TCRdb table lists in-frame clones only, not all of them. The table lists about 140,000 clones, over 65% of them singletons. The specimen was blood, collected from a patient whose treatment included radiotherapy and nephrectomy. The receptor set was obtained from a woman aged 50 to 60 with renal cell carcinoma. CDR3s include the opening cysteine and the closing phenylalanine or tryptophan. D genes are given only for firm matches. Clone size, where shown, is once, few, many, or a class for clones that have expanded.

V	size	D	J	length	DNA	CDR3
TRBV29-1	.	.	TRBJ1-3	14	TGCAGCGTCCCGGGTGATGTGTCTGGAAACACCATATATTTT	CSVPGDVSGNTIYF
TRBV4-3	.	.	TRBJ1-2	16	TGCGCCAGCAGCCAAGATCATCGGGGTTCGGACTATGGCTACACCTTC	CASSQDHRGSDYGYTF
TRBV19	.	TRBD1	TRBJ2-7	13	TGTGCCAGTAGTATAGGGACAGGGGACGAGCAGTACTTC	CASSIGTGDEQYF
TRBV18	.	.	TRBJ1-1	14	TGTGCCAGCTCACCGATATTACAGGGTGGTGGAGCTTTCTTT	CASSPILQGGGAFF
TRBV2	.	TRBD2	TRBJ2-3	15	TGTGCCAGCAGTGGGGGACTATCAGTCGCAGATACGCAGTATTTT	CASSGGLSVADTQYF
TRBV30	.	.	TRBJ2-5	13	TGTGCCTGGAGTATTGGACTATCGGAGACCCAGTACTTC	CAWSIGLSETQYF
TRBV30	.	.	TRBJ2-1	12	TGTGCCTGGAGCAGGGGGGACAATGAGCAGTTCTTC	CAWSRGDNEQFF
TRBV6-5	.	TRBD1	TRBJ1-2	14	TGTGCCAGCAGCCCAGGGACAGGGCGCTATGGCTACACCTTC	CASSPGTGRYGYTF
TRBV19	.	.	TRBJ2-3	13	TGTGCCAGTAGTACGGGGGACGACCTACCGCAGTATTTT	CASSTGDDLPQYF
TRBV7-2	.	.	TRBJ1-2	13	TGTGCCAGCAGCCTGAGCGGCTGGTATGGCTACACCTTC	CASSLSGWYGYTF
TRBV5-4	.	.	TRBJ1-2	14	TGTGCCAGCAGCACCGGGACGGGGAACTATGGCTACACCTTC	CASSTGTGNYGYTF
TRBV19	few	.	TRBJ1-1	13	TGTGCCAGTAATCGGGGTGAGAACACTGAAGCTTTCTTT	CASNRGENTEAFF
TRBV11-2	.	TRBD1	TRBJ2-7	15	TGTGCCAGCAGGCACCGGGACAGGGCCGACTACGAGCAGTACTTC	CASRHRDRADYEQYF
TRBV7-9	.	.	TRBJ1-2	16	TGTGCCAGCAGCTTAGGGTTAACGGCGGATTATGGTGGCTACACCTTC	CASSLGLTADYGGYTF
TRBV29-1	.	.	TRBJ2-3	15	TGCAGCGTTCGGGTTGGTGTGGTGGGCACAGATACGCAGTATTTT	CSVRVGVVGTDTQYF
TRBV30	.	TRBD1	TRBJ1-2	14	TGTGCCTGGGACGCAGTAGACAGGGACGAGGGCTACACCTTC	CAWDAVDRDEGYTF
TRBV2	.	TRBD2	TRBJ2-3	15	TGTGCCAGCAGTGGGACGGGACTACGCACAGATACGCAGTATTTT	CASSGTGLRTDTQYF
TRBV11-3	.	.	TRBJ2-1	15	TGTGCCAGCAGCCGCGGGTACTGGGGGGAGGATGAGCAGTTCTTC	CASSRGYWGEDEQFF
TRBV4-1	once	.	TRBJ2-2	11	TGCGCCAGCAGGCACACCGGGGAGCTGTTTTTT	CASRHTGELFF
TRBV19	.	.	TRBJ1-5	13	TGTGCCAGTAGTAAAGACAGAAATCAGCCCCAGCATTTT	CASSKDRNQPQHF
TRBV28	.	.	TRBJ2-7	12	TGTGCCAGCAGAGAAGGGACGCAGGATCTGTACTTC	CASREGTQDLYF
TRBV7-6	.	.	TRBJ2-7	13	TGTGCCAGCAGCTTAGGGTTCAGGGACGAGCAGTACTTC	CASSLGFRDEQYF
TRBV7-6	.	TRBD1	TRBJ1-5	18	TGTGCCAGCAGTTTTGGGGACAGGGAGGTCGCAAGCAATCAGCCCCAGCATTTT	CASSFGDREVASNQPQHF
TRBV7-9	few	TRBD1	TRBJ1-4	15	TGTGCCAGCAGCCATATGACAGGGGATCGGGAAAAACTGTTTTTT	CASSHMTGDREKLFF
TRBV30	.	.	TRBJ1-6	14	TGTGCCTGGAGTGTAGAGCAGGGTGGATCACCCCTCCACTTT	CAWSVEQGGSPLHF
TRBV15	.	.	TRBJ1-1	15	TGTGCCACCAGCAGAGGGGGTGCCATGAACACTGAAGCTTTCTTT	CATSRGGAMNTEAFF
TRBV29-1	.	TRBD2	TRBJ2-5	12	TGCAGCGTTGCGGGGGGGGAGGAGACCCAGTACTTC	CSVAGGEETQYF
TRBV19	few	TRBD2	TRBJ2-1	13	TGTGCCAGTAGTATAGACAGGGAGGGTGAGCAGTTCTTC	CASSIDREGEQFF
TRBV4-3	.	.	TRBJ2-1	14	TGCGCCAGCAGCCAAGATAGTACCGGCGGTGAGCAGTTCTTC	CASSQDSTGGEQFF
TRBV10-1	.	.	TRBJ2-7	16	TGCGCCAGCAGTGAGTCCCGGGACGCCGAGGAATACGAGCAGTACTTC	CASSESRDAEEYEQYF
TRBV5-1	many	.	TRBJ2-5	13	TGCGCCAGCAGCTTGGTGGAAGGGGAGACCCAGTACTTC	CASSLVEGETQYF
TRBV25-1	.	TRBD2	TRBJ2-1	14	TGTGCCAGCAGCCGGACTAGCGGGATAAATGAGCAGTTCTTC	CASSRTSGINEQFF
TRBV28	.	TRBD1	TRBJ2-7	16	TGTGCCAGCAGTTCGTACCGGGACAGGGGTTTTAGCGAGCAGTACTTC	CASSSYRDRGFSEQYF
TRBV19	once	TRBD1	TRBJ1-2	13	TGTGCCAGCAGGACAGGGCCTAACTATGGCTACACCTTC	CASRTGPNYGYTF
TRBV30	.	TRBD2	TRBJ2-7	15	TGTGCCTGGAGTGTACTGGCGGGGGTACCCAACGAGCAGTACTTC	CAWSVLAGVPNEQYF
TRBV2	.	TRBD1	TRBJ1-3	13	TGTGCCAGCAGTGGACAGGGAGGAAACACCATATATTTT	CASSGQGGNTIYF
TRBV5-4	.	.	TRBJ2-7	16	TGTGCCAGCAGCCTAGGGGCGGGGGCTCAACCGGCCCGGCAGTACTTC	CASSLGAGAQPARQYF
TRBV7-7	.	.	TRBJ1-4	16	TGTGCCAGCAGCCTGGGGCGGACAATCTCTAATGAAAAACTGTTTTTT	CASSLGRTISNEKLFF
TRBV7-2	.	.	TRBJ2-2	15	TGTGCCAGCAGCTTAGAGGTCGGGTTGGCCGGGGAGCTGTTTTTT	CASSLEVGLAGELFF
TRBV6-1	.	.	TRBJ2-7	15	TGTGCCAGCACTCCTCCACCCGGGGCATCCTACGAGCAGTACTTC	CASTPPPGASYEQYF
TRBV7-9	few	.	TRBJ1-1	13	TGTGCCACCACGGCAGAGCTGAACACTGAAGCTTTCTTT	CATTAELNTEAFF
TRBV28	few	.	TRBJ2-4	12	TGTGCCAGCAGCCTATTCCCGAACATTCAGTACTTC	CASSLFPNIQYF
TRBV6-5	.	.	TRBJ2-7	12	TGTGCCAGCAAACGGGCCTCCTACGAGCAGTACTTC	CASKRASYEQYF
TRBV7-2	.	.	TRBJ2-5	15	TGTGCCAGCAGCTTGCCAGCGGGCGGAGCGGAGACCCAGTACTTC	CASSLPAGGAETQYF
TRBV28	.	.	TRBJ1-4	14	TGTGCCAGCAGTTGGGGGTCCTCTAATGAAAAACTGTTTTTT	CASSWGSSNEKLFF
TRBV6-6	.	.	TRBJ2-5	13	TGTGCCACATCTGGTTTGGTGGGGGAGACCCAGTACTTC	CATSGLVGETQYF
TRBV9	.	.	TRBJ1-2	15	TGTGCCAGCAGCGTAGGTACACCACTAAAGGATGGCTACACCTTC	CASSVGTPLKDGYTF
TRBV30	.	.	TRBJ2-2	17	TGTGCCTGGAGTGTATTAGAGGTTGGCTCGAACACCGGGGAGCTGTTTTTT	CAWSVLEVGSNTGELFF
TRBV11-2	.	TRBD1	TRBJ2-7	15	TGTGCCAGCAGCTTAGATTCAGGGGGCTTCTACGAGCAGTACTTC	CASSLDSGGFYEQYF
TRBV5-1	few	TRBD1	TRBJ1-2	13	TGCGCCAGCAGCTTGACAGGGGACTATGGCTACACCTTC	CASSLTGDYGYTF
TRBV19	.	.	TRBJ2-5	13	TGTGCCAGTAGTGTGACCGGACGGGAGACCCAGTACTTC	CASSVTGRETQYF
TRBV2	.	.	TRBJ2-1	15	TGTGCCAGCAGTGAAGCCAGGGGCGCGCGGAATGAGCAGTTCTTC	CASSEARGARNEQFF
TRBV18	.	.	TRBJ2-3	12	TGTGCCAGCTCACCCCCGGGGGATACGCAGTATTTT	CASSPPGDTQYF